One and the same sample provided the 6 T cell receptor beta chains below, sequenced in a study of Ad26.COV2.S vaccination and SARS-CoV-2 variants. Sequencing used immunoSEQ multiplex PCR; TCRdb keeps in-frame clones, though not all of them. The repertoire consists of over 250,000 clones, with 70% to 90% occurring once and the leading ten covering around 3%. Stated treatment: about 20 received Ad26.COV2.S at low or high dose, single or two shots; roughly five received placebo; per-sample allocation not given. Vaccine and placebo recipients were sampled on day 63 after the first injection. Here the sequenced sample was peripheral blood, taken in a trial of Ad26.COV2.S vaccine versus placebo. These receptors all stem from a person aged 18-60 years who received the Ad26.COV2.S COVID-19 vaccine or a placebo.

The chain uses TRBV7-6 and TRBJ1-4, with D unresolved. Trimming took off 2 bases at V and 8 bases at J, with 12 bases between the two ends. CDR1 and CDR2 from the germline V gene are SGHVS and FNYEAQ. The CDR3 consists of 14 residues. The CDR3 DNA is TGTGCCAGCAGCTTAACGCACTTAGGGGAAAAACTGTTTTTT. It is translated as CASSLTHLGEKLFF.

V usage is TRBV11-3 and J usage is TRBJ1-1; tentative D call: TRBD1 (5 bases). CDR3 size: 13 residues. V dropped 4 bases and J dropped 6 bases, with 12 bases sitting between them. Germline assignment: CDR1 SGHNT and CDR2 YENEEA. CDR3 in amino acids: CASSSTGQAEAFF. The CDR3 nucleotides read TGTGCCAGCAGCTCAACGGGGCAGGCTGAAGCTTTCTTT.

The chain joins TRBV11-2 to TRBJ2-1; 14 bases fit TRBD2. V lost 1 base, J lost 15 bases, and 2 bases stayed unmatched. The CDR3 length is 13 residues. CDR1 SGHAT and CDR2 FQNNGV come from the germline V gene. The CDR3 DNA reads as TGTGCCAGCAGCTTAGGACTAGCGGGAGGGCTGTTCTTC. Translated, it gives CASSLGLAGGLFF. Complete variable domain (other parts from reference TRBV11-2 and TRBJ2-1): EAGVAQSPRYKIIEKRQSVAFWCNPISGHATLYWYQQILGQGPKLLIQFQNNGVVDDSQLPKDRFSAERLKGVDSTLKIQPAKLEDSAVYLCASSLGLAGGLFFGPGTRLTVL.

V gene TRBV4-1 combines with J gene TRBJ2-7; 8 positions agree with TRBD2. The CDR3 is made up of 16 amino acids. With V trimmed by 3 bases and J by 2 bases, 9 bases remained unmatched. CDR1 is MGHRA and CDR2 is YSYEKL in the germline V gene. CDR3 residues: CASSQDARGGAYEQYF. CDR3 DNA: TGCGCCAGCAGCCAGGACGCCCGGGGGGGCGCCTACGAGCAGTACTTC.

V and J are TRBV11-2 and TRBJ1-5, with TRBD1 as a possible D gene (5 bases). The CDR3 covers 15 residues. Trimming took 4 bases from V and 2 from J, leaving 12 bases between them. The germline CDR1 and CDR2 sequences are SGHAT and FQNNGV. The CDR3 DNA follows: TGTGCCAGCAGCTCCAGTCTGGGGGGCAATCAGCCCCAGCATTTT. Encoded protein: CASSSSLGGNQPQHF.

The V gene is TRBV7-9, the J gene TRBJ2-5; 13 bases align to TRBD2. The CDR3 spans 16 residues. The trim removed 6 bases at V and 3 bases at J, leaving 7 bases unmatched. In germline, CDR1 is SEHNR, CDR2 FQNEAQ (reference sequence). For the CDR3, the DNA is TGTGCCAGCAGTTTCAGACTAGCGGGGGGAAAAGAGACCCAGTACTTC. Its translation: CASSFRLAGGKETQYF.